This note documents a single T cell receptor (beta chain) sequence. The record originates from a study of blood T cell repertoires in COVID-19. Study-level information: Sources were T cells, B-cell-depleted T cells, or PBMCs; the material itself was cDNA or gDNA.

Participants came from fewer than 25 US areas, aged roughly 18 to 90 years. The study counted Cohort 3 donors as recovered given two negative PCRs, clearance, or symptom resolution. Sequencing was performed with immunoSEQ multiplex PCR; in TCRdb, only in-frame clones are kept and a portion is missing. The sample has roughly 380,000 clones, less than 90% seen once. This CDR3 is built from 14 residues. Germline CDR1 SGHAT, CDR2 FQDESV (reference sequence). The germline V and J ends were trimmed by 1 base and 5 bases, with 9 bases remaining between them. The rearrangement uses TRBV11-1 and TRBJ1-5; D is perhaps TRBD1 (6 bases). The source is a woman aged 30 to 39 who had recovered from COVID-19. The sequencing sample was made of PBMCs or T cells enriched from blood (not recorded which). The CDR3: CASSLGRTDQPQHF. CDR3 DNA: TGTGCCAGCAGCTTAGGCCGGACAGATCAGCCCCAGCATTTT.